This record concerns one T cell receptor (beta chain) sequence. As yet, its antigen is unknown. The data derive from a study of shared clonotypes between healthy human individuals. Points from the study as a whole: Inspection by rarefaction showed sorted-subset sequencing to be incomplete despite large depth. The researchers took only blood, and tissue repertoires probably look different. The study found about 5% of naive CD4 clonotypes shared across a few donors.

Investigators spread the genomic DNA of each subset evenly over several immunoSEQ plates. Libraries were prepared by immunoSEQ multiplex PCR; TCRdb keeps only in-frame clonotypes and omits some of them. This table holds 2 million to 2.5 million clones, roughly 95% found once. Germline V CDR1 and CDR2: LNHDA, SQIVND (reference sequence). The CDR3 spans 16 residues. Trimming cost V 6 bases and J 2 bases, with 19 bases left between them. The TCR comes from a young man in good health. The specimen sequenced was naive CD4+ T cells sorted from blood. The subset: CD45RA+ positively selected. The chain joins TRBV19 to TRBJ2-5, with D possibly matching TRBD1 (6 bases). The CDR3 reads CASSTYNRDHQETQYF. In DNA, the CDR3 is TGTGCCAGTAGCACATACAACAGGGATCATCAAGAGACCCAGTACTTC.